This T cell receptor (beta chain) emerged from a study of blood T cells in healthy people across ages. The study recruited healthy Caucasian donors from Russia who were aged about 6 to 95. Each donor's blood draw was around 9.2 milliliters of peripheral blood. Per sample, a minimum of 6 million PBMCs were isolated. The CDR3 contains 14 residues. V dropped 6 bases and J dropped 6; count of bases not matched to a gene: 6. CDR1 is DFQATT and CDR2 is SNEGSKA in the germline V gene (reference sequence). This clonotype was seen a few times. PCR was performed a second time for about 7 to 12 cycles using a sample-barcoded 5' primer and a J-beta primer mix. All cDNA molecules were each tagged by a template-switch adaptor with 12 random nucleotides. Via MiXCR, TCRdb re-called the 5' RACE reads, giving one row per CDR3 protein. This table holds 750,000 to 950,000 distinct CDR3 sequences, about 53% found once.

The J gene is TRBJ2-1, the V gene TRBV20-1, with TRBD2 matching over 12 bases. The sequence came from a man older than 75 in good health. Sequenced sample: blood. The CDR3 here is CSARTSGAPNEQFF. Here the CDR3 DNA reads TGCAGTGCCCGGACTAGCGGGGCGCCCAATGAGCAGTTCTTC.